This T cell receptor (beta chain) was recovered during a study of T-cell reconstitution after alpha-beta-depleted transplantation in children. This clonotype was picked up many times. The germline gives CDR1 LGHNA, CDR2 YSLEER. V was clipped by 4 bases and J by 6 bases, with 15 bases between them. This CDR3 is 15 amino acids long. A TCRbeta library incorporating unique molecular identifiers was prepared. TCRdb itself ran the PCR reads through MiXCR, one entry per CDR3 protein. The table records fewer than 750,000 distinct CDR3 sequences, around 23% of them present only once. This sequence originates from a boy younger than two who had a stem cell transplant for acute myeloid leukemia, so the T cells may come from the graft donor. The J gene is TRBJ2-2, the V gene TRBV4-3; D ambiguous. This specimen consisted of PBMCs, mostly from graft donor cells, obtained 360 days after TCRalphabeta/CD19-depleted stem cell transplant. The CDR3 region has the DNA TGCGCCAGCAGCCCCTTTTGGGTAGACGCCGGGGAGCTGTTTTTT. The encoded protein is CASSPFWVDAGELFF.